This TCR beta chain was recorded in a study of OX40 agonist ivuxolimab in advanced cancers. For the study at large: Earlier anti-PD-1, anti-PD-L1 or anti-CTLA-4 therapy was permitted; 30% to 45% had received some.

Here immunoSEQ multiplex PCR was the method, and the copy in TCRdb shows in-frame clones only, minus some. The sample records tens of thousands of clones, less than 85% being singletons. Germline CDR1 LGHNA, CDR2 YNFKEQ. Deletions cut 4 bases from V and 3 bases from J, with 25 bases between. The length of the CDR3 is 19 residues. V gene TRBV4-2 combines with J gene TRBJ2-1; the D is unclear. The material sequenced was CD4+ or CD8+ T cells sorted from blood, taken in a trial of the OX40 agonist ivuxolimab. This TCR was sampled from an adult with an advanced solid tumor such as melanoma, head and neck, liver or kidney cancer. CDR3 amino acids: CASSPKSLRGGSIYNEQFF. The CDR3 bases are TGTGCCAGCAGCCCTAAGTCCCTGCGAGGCGGTTCAATCTACAATGAGCAGTTCTTC.